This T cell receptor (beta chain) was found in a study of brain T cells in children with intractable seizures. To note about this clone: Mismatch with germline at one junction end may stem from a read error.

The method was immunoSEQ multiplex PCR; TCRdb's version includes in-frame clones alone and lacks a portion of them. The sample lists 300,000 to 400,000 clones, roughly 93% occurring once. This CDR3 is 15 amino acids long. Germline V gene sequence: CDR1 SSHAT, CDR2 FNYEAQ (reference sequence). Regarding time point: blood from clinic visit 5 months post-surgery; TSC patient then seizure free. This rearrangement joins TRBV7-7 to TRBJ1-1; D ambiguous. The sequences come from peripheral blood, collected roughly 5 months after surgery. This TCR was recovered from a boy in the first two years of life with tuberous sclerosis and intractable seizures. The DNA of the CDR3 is TGTGCTAGCAGCCTGGAACGTATGGAGGACACTGAAGCTTTCTTT. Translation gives CASSLERMEDTEAFF.